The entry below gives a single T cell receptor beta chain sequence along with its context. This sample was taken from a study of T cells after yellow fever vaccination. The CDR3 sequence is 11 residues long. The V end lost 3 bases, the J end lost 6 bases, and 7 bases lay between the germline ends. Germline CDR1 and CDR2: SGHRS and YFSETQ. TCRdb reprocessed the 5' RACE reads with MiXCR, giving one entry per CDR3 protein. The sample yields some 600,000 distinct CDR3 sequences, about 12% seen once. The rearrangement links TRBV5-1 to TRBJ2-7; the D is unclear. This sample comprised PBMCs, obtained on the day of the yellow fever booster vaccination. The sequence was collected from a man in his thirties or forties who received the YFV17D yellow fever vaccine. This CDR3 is CASSSNSEQYF. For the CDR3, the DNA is TGCGCCAGCAGCTCGAACAGCGAGCAGTACTTC.